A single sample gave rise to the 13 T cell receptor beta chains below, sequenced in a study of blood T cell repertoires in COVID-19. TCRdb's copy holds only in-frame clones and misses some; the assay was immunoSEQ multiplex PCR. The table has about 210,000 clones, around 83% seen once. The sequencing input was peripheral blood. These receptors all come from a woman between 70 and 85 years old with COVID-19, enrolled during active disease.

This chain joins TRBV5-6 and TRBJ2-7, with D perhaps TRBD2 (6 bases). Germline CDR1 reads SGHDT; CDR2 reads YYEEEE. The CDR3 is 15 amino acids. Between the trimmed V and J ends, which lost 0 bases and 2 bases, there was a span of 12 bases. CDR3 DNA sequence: TGTGCCAGCAGCTTGGCCGGGACTCGCCCCTACGAGCAGTACTTC. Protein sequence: CASSLAGTRPYEQYF.

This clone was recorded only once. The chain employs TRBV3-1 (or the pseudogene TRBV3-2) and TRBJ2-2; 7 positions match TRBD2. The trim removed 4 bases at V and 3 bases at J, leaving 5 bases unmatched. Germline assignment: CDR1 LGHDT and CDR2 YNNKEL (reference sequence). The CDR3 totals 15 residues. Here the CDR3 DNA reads TGTGCCAGCAGCCCGGGCCTAGCGGACACCGGGGAGCTGTTTTTT. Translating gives CASSPGLADTGELFF.

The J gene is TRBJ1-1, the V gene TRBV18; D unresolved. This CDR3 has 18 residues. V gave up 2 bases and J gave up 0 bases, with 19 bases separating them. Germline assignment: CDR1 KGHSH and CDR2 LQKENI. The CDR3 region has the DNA TGTGCCAGCTCACCAAATAAGGGCGCGGGTGGCATGAACACTGAAGCTTTCTTT. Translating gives CASSPNKGAGGMNTEAFF.

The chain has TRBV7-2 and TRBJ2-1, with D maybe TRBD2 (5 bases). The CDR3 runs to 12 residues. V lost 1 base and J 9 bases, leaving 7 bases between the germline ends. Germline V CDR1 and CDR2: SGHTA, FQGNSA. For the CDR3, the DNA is TGTGCCAGCAGCTTAGGAGGGTTTGAGCAGTTCTTC. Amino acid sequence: CASSLGGFEQFF.

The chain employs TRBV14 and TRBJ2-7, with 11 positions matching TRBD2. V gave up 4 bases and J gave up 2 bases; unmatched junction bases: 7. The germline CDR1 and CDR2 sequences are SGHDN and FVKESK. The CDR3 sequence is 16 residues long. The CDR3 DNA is TGTGCCAGCAGCCGTATGGGACTAGCGGAAACCTACGAGCAGTACTTC. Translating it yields CASSRMGLAETYEQYF. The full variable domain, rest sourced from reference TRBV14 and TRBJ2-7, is EAGVTQFPSHSVIEKGQTVTLRCDPISGHDNLYWYRRVMGKEIKFLLHFVKESKQDESGMPNNRFLAERTGGTYSTLKVQPAELEDSGVYFCASSRMGLAETYEQYFGPGTRLTVT.

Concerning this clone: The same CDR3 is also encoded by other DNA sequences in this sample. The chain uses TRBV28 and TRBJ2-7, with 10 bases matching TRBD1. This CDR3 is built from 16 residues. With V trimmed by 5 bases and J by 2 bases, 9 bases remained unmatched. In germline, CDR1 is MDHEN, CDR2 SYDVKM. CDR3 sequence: CASSPSGTGDTYEQYF. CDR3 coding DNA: TGTGCCAGCAGTCCATCCGGGACAGGGGACACCTACGAGCAGTACTTC.

CDR3 loop: CASSLTAGGSMNTEAFF. The CDR3 DNA follows: TGTGCCAGCAGCTTGACGGCAGGGGGTTCAATGAACACTGAAGCTTTCTTT. The V call is TRBV5-6, the J call TRBJ1-1; 7 bases are a match to TRBD1. The CDR3 loop spans 17 amino acids. In germline, CDR1 is SGHDT, CDR2 YYEEEE. Germline trimming cut 1 base from V and 0 bases from J; bases unmatched to any gene: 9.

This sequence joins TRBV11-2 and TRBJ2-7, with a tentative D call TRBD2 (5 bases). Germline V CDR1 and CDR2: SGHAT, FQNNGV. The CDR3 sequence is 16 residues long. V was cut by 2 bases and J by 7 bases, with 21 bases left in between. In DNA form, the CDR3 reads TGTGCCAGCAGCTTAACCGGACTGTCACAAGGCGCGGAGCAGTACTTC. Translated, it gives CASSLTGLSQGAEQYF. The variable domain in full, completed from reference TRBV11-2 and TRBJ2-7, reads EAGVAQSPRYKIIEKRQSVAFWCNPISGHATLYWYQQILGQGPKLLIQFQNNGVVDDSQLPKDRFSAERLKGVDSTLKIQPAKLEDSAVYLCASSLTGLSQGAEQYFGPGTRLTVT.

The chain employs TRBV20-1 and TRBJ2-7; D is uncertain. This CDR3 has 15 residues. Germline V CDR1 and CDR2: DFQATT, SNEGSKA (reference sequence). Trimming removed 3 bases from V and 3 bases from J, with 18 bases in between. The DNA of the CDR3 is TGCAGTGCTAGTGATCCTGCGGTAATCCGCTACGAGCAGTACTTC. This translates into CSASDPAVIRYEQYF.

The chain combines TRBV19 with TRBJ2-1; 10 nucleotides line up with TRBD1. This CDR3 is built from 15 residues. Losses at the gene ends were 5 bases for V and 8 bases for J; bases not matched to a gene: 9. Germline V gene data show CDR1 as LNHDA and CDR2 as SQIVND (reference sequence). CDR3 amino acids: CASSLDRGRLDEQFF. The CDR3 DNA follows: TGTGCCAGTAGTCTCGACAGGGGGCGCTTGGATGAGCAGTTCTTC.

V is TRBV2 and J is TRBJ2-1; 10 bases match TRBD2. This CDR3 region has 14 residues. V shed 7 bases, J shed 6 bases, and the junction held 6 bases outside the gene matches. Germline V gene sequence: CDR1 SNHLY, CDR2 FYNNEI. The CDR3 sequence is CASKLAGLINEQFF. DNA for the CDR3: TGTGCCAGCAAACTAGCGGGATTAATCAATGAGCAGTTCTTC.

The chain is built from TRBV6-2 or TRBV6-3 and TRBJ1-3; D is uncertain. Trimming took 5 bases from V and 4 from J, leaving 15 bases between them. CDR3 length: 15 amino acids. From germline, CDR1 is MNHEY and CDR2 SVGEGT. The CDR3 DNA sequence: TGTGCCAGCAGTCGAGGCGGTGACGGGGGAAACACCATATATTTT. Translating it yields CASSRGGDGGNTIYF.

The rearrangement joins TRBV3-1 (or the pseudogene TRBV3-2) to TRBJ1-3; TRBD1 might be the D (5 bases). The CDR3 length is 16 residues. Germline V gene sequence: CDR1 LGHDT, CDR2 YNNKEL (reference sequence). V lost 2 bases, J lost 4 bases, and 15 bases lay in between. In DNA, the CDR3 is TGTGCCAGCAGCCAAACCCGAAGCGGGGGGGGAAACACCATATATTTT. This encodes CASSQTRSGGGNTIYF.